Listed below are T cell receptor beta chains from one sample, sequenced in a study of control samples from healthy donors and cancer patients. Profiled with immunoSEQ multiplex PCR; TCRdb holds only in-frame clones, not every one. The table lists 75,000 to 90,000 clones, around 90% of them singletons. Source material: PBMCs. The receptor set was obtained from a woman aged 50 to 60 with colorectal cancer. CDR3s include the opening cysteine and the closing phenylalanine or tryptophan. D genes are given only for firm matches. Only some rows state a clone size, as once, few, many or a class for expanded clones.

.,.,TRBV7-3,TRBJ1-1,CASSIDRKNEAFF,TGTGCCAGCAGCATAGACAGGAAAAATGAAGCTTTCTTT
.,TRBD1,TRBV5-1,TRBJ1-2,CASSLGQGSNYGYTF,TGCGCCAGCAGCCTCGGACAGGGCTCTAACTATGGCTACACCTTC
once,.,TRBV6-4,TRBJ2-3,CASSLIGGAADTQYF,TGTGCCAGCAGCCTCATAGGGGGGGCCGCAGATACGCAGTATTTT
.,.,TRBV10-3,TRBJ1-2,CAISQRDTENYGYTF,TGTGCCATCAGTCAACGGGACACCGAAAACTATGGCTACACCTTC
.,.,TRBV7-2,TRBJ1-1,CASSHREGTEAFF,TGTGCCAGCAGCCACAGGGAGGGCACTGAAGCTTTCTTT
.,.,TRBV6-4,TRBJ2-3,CASSDRPGVDTQYF,TGTGCCAGCAGTGACAGGCCAGGGGTGGATACGCAGTATTTT
.,.,TRBV19,TRBJ1-2,CASSGQGLGYTF,TGTGCCAGTAGTGGGCAGGGGCTTGGCTACACCTTC
once,.,TRBV6-5,TRBJ1-1,CASSYSWGQGNTEAFF,TGTGCCAGCAGTTACTCATGGGGACAAGGGAACACTGAAGCTTTCTTT
.,.,TRBV24-1,TRBJ1-2,CATAAPNDYGYTF,TGTGCCACAGCCGCCCCCAACGACTATGGCTACACCTTC
.,.,TRBV2,TRBJ2-2,CASVRNTGELFF,TGTGCCAGCGTGAGAAACACCGGGGAGCTGTTTTTT
.,.,TRBV29-1,TRBJ1-2,CSVDQRGSPNYGYTF,TGCAGCGTTGATCAGCGGGGGAGTCCTAACTATGGCTACACCTTC
.,.,TRBV6-1,TRBJ1-2,CASSEGADGANYGYTF,TGTGCCAGCAGTGAAGGGGCTGACGGAGCTAACTATGGCTACACCTTC
.,TRBD1,TRBV27,TRBJ1-1,CASRDRLDWNTEAFF,TGTGCCAGCAGGGACAGGCTCGATTGGAACACTGAAGCTTTCTTT
.,.,TRBV28,TRBJ2-1,CASSLSADSGDEQFF,TGTGCCAGCAGTTTATCGGCGGATTCTGGAGATGAGCAGTTCTTC
.,.,TRBV24-1,TRBJ1-2,CATSKQGVNYGYTF,TGTGCCACCAGCAAACAGGGAGTTAACTATGGCTACACCTTC
.,TRBD1,TRBV9,TRBJ2-1,CASSVQGANYNEQFF,TGTGCCAGCAGCGTACAGGGGGCGAACTACAATGAGCAGTTCTTC
.,TRBD2,TRBV4-1,TRBJ2-1,CASSQEVSGGLREQFF,TGCGCCAGCAGCCAAGAAGTTAGCGGGGGGCTAAGGGAGCAGTTCTTC
.,.,TRBV6-5,TRBJ1-2,CAGWTAPMAYTF,TGTGCCGGATGGACCGCTCCTATGGCCTACACCTTC
.,.,TRBV6-5,TRBJ2-5,CASSSLAQNTQYF,TGTGCCAGCAGTTCCCTCGCTCAGAATACCCAGTACTTC